This T cell receptor beta chain was sequenced for a study of T cell repertoires in cytomegalovirus infection. About the study: Public TCR beta signatures were indicative of both CMV infection and a matching HLA type.

The study's findings and limits: Identification of carriers of CMV plus the relevant HLA was performed using cumulative public TCR beta family frequency. HLA-C-restricted CMV-specific TCR beta clonotypes were dominant in the ex vivo response.

TCRdb processed the reads anew with MiXCR; each CDR3 protein has one entry. This table has about 160,000 distinct CDR3 sequences, roughly a sixth appearing once. This clonotype was picked up a small number of times. Its target is not known. The TCR comes from a human donor in good health (CMV status not recorded). Some clones in this sample may be carry-over from other donors' samples. Source material: CD8+ T cells from PBMCs.

The CDR3 DNA reads TGCAGAGGAGACCCCAGGAACACTGAAGCTTTCTTT. This gives the protein CRGDPRNTEAFF. The chain joins TRBV20-1 to TRBJ1-1; no reliable D call. Germline V gene data show CDR1 as DFQATT and CDR2 as SNEGSKA (reference sequence). The CDR3 extends over 12 amino acids.